These 3 T cell receptor beta chains share one sample of origin, sequenced in a study of long-term antiretroviral therapy in people with HIV. This was the immunoSEQ v3.0 assay at survey level. Only in-frame clones appear in the TCRdb table, and some are missing; sequencing was by immunoSEQ multiplex PCR. This table has 30,000 to 35,000 clones, around 74% appearing once. The input for sequencing was unsorted PBMCs, taken 3 years after starting antiretroviral therapy. These receptor sequences come from a man in his forties or fifties with HIV.

This clone was observed a single time. The chain recombines TRBV28 with TRBJ2-7; no clear D gene. V was cut by 5 bases and J by 1 base, with 18 bases left in between. Germline values: CDR1 MDHEN, CDR2 SYDVKM. The length of the CDR3 is 16 residues. CDR3 loop: CASSPSFGRPSYEQYF. CDR3 DNA: TGTGCCAGCAGTCCCTCCTTCGGCAGGCCTTCCTACGAGCAGTACTTC.

This clone was seen a handful of times. The genes are TRBV11-2 and TRBJ2-7; D might be TRBD1 or TRBD2, each matching 5 bases. The CDR3 is 17 amino acids. Germline-derived CDR1 and CDR2 are SGHAT and FQNNGV. V gave up 0 bases and J gave up 3 bases, with 18 bases separating them. The CDR3 region is CASSLEAGTMSGYEQYF. The CDR3 DNA reads as TGTGCCAGCAGCTTAGAGGCAGGGACGATGTCTGGCTACGAGCAGTACTTC.

The gene calls are TRBV11-2 and TRBJ2-5; D is undetermined. This CDR3 spans 12 amino acids. Germline V lookup: CDR1 SGHAT, CDR2 FQNNGV. The V and J ends lost 5 bases and 4 bases respectively, with 8 bases between them. The CDR3 nucleotides read TGTGCCAGCAGCCTACAGCGAGAGACCCAGTACTTC. As protein: CASSLQRETQYF.